This T cell receptor beta chain was sequenced in a study of blood T cell repertoires in COVID-19 (dated by TCRdb to the early 2020s). The study in broad terms: The collaborator samples originated in the United States, Italy and Spain and spanned the acute and convalescent phases of COVID-19. The prospective study material was composed of cDNA or gDNA derived from T cells, B-cell-depleted T cells, or PBMCs. The dataset comprised deeply sampled blood TCRbeta repertoires from subjects exposed to, actively infected with, or recovered from COVID-19. The repertoires were made available in a free public database intended to serve as a resource for research on the immune response to SARS-CoV-2. Samples were obtained from the ongoing ImmuneRACE study (first 160 participants) and from over 1,000 subjects provided by 6 global collaborators. A de-identified subject ID, COVID-19 status, age in years and sex were almost always included in the sample metadata. HLA class I and class II types, where available, came from metadata supplied by the sample provider rather than from assay-based typing.

TCRbeta CDR3 regions were amplified from genomic DNA using the immunoSEQ Assay, a bias-controlled multiplex PCR. As for the original processing: The number of nucleated cells in each sample was estimated from the amplification of reference gene primers within the assay. To quantify the absolute abundance of each unique TCRbeta CDR3 rearrangement, sequence reads were collapsed and filtered. Productive Simpson clonality was computed per sample as the square root of Simpson's diversity index over productive rearrangements. In its TCRdb copy, this immuneACCESS table keeps in-frame sequences only and misses some clones. Where compared with another copy, unresolved V genes explain less than half of these, and the others have no known cause. V and J calls and clone size are those listed in that table; D and trimming were worked out from the DNA. This sample is represented by hundreds of thousands of clones; approximately 91% of them were singletons. Approximately 1% of the sample is taken by the ten largest.

Concerning this clone: Its antigen remains undetermined. No quality values exist for individual bases; no much larger clone is one base distant.

Here is what the overall study found, with its caveats: Clinical and demographic metadata were provided uncurated, with the amount varying by source and participant.

As encoded in the germline V gene, CDR1 is SQVTM while CDR2 is ANQGSEA. Trimming removed 4 bases from V and 7 bases from J, leaving 7 bases between the germline ends. The CDR3 spans 10 residues, from the cysteine through the phenylalanine. Only CDR3 DNA remains: 30 bases, in frame from the first base. Participants in the prospective study were aged roughly 18 to 95 years, lived in 20 to 30 United States geographic areas, and enrolled through a virtual design. In the prospective study, participants were assigned to cohorts based on the clinical history participants reported in a screening survey and a study questionnaire. ImmuneRACE Cohort 3 recovered participants were defined by two consecutive negative NP/OP PCR tests, healthcare professional clearance, or symptom resolution. In the prospective study, mobile phlebotomists collected whole blood, serum and a nasopharyngeal or oropharyngeal swab from each participant. Over a roughly 2-month period, participants in the prospective study had the option of providing additional blood draws and questionnaires. Prospective study blood samples were shipped either frozen or at room temperature before DNA extraction.

This TCR was sampled from a woman aged 25 to 39 who had recovered from COVID-19. The chain links TRBV29-1 with TRBJ1-1; the D gene assignment is ambiguous. Sequenced: PBMCs or T cells enriched from blood (not recorded which). At the DNA level, the sequence is TGCAGCGTTGGGCACCTTGAAGCTTTCTTT. It encodes CSVGHLEAFF.